What follows are 5 T cell receptor beta chains derived from one specimen sequenced in a study of identical twins. TCRdb reprocessed the 5' RACE reads via MiXCR and lists one record per CDR3 protein. The data show approximately 210,000 distinct CDR3 sequences, 15% to 20% seen once. The data were also submitted as part of a second study, on T cells expressing NK-cell markers.

The sample consisted of CD8+ T cells sorted from blood. The receptors were sampled from a woman between 18 and 29 years old in good health.

The chain couples TRBV10-3 to TRBJ2-3; no firm D call. There are 12 residues in the CDR3. Trimming removed 0 bases from V and 5 bases from J, with 3 bases in between. The germline gives CDR1 ENHRY, CDR2 SYGVKD. Here the CDR3 DNA reads TGTGCCATCAGTGAGTCGAGAGATACGCAGTATTTT. Residues: CAISESRDTQYF.

Here the CDR3 DNA reads TGTGCCAGCAGTTACGTGGAGGGGCTGAACACTGAAGCTTTCTTT. It specifies CASSYVEGLNTEAFF. The chain joins TRBV6-5 to TRBJ1-1; D may be TRBD1 (5 bases). Germline values: CDR1 MNHEY, CDR2 SVGAGI. CDR3 length: 15 amino acids. V lost 2 bases and J 0 bases, leaving 10 bases between the germline ends.

The table lists this clonotype with a few counts. V is TRBV5-5 and J is TRBJ1-6; D is unresolved. V was trimmed by 0 bases and J by 7 bases, leaving 5 bases between them. In germline, CDR1 is SGHKS, CDR2 YYEKEE (reference sequence). This CDR3 is 13 amino acids long. In DNA form, the CDR3 reads TGTGCCAGCAGCTTGGGCCTAAATTCACCCCTCCACTTT. Translating it yields CASSLGLNSPLHF.

This clonotype occurred a few times. The chain links TRBV6-6 to TRBJ1-1; D remains unclear. The CDR3 runs 11 residues. Trimming stripped 6 bases from V and 4 bases from J, with 6 bases between. In germline, CDR1 is MNHNY, CDR2 SVGAGI (reference sequence). The CDR3 sequence is CASRAGTEAFF. For the CDR3, the DNA is TGTGCCAGCAGAGCCGGCACTGAAGCTTTCTTT.

J is TRBJ2-2 and V is TRBV4-1; D is possibly TRBD1 (6 bases). The V end lost 2 bases, the J end lost 6 bases, and 10 bases lay between the germline ends. CDR1 is MGHRA and CDR2 is YSYEKL in the germline V gene. The CDR3 length is 14 residues. The CDR3 is CASSQTGTAGELFF. The CDR3 DNA reads TGCGCCAGCAGCCAAACAGGGACGGCCGGGGAGCTGTTTTTT.